This T cell receptor (beta chain) appears in the sequencing data of a study of monozygotic twins with inflammatory bowel disease. This CDR3 spans 13 amino acids. CDR1 is SGHRS and CDR2 is YFSETQ in the germline V gene. From the 5' RACE reads, TCRdb lists one entry per CDR3 protein and no DNA. The sample includes over 120,000 distinct CDR3 sequences. The sequence was obtained from a human donor with ulcerative colitis or Crohn's disease, or a healthy co-twin of an affected twin (not recorded which). The sample taken for sequencing was blood. The chain has TRBV5-1 and TRBJ2-3. CDR3 residues: CASSQLPTDTQYF.